This entry lists 23 T cell receptor beta chains sequenced from one sample in a study of blood T cell repertoires in COVID-19. Profiling relied on immunoSEQ multiplex PCR, and the TCRdb table lists in-frame clones only, not all of them. The table has around 110,000 clones, roughly 86% seen once. What was sequenced was peripheral blood. The source of these receptors is a man aged 40-50 years with acute or convalescent COVID-19.

The chain joins TRBV11-2 to TRBJ2-3; D ambiguous. There are 13 residues in the CDR3. Trimming stripped 5 bases from V and 0 bases from J, with 6 bases between. CDR1 SGHAT and CDR2 FQNNGV come from the germline V gene. CDR3 sequence reads: CASSPGSTDTQYF. CDR3 in DNA: TGTGCCAGCAGCCCCGGGAGCACAGATACGCAGTATTTT.

The chain has TRBV5-1 and TRBJ2-3; TRBD1 might be the D (5 bases). Trimming stripped 0 bases from V and 5 bases from J, with 13 bases between. The germline gives CDR1 SGHRS, CDR2 YFSETQ. CDR3 length equals 15 residues. This chain's CDR3 is CASSLVTIRGDTQYF. CDR3 bases: TGCGCCAGCAGCTTGGTTACAATAAGGGGAGATACGCAGTATTTT.

The V gene is TRBV19, the J gene TRBJ2-2, with D tentatively TRBD1 (6 bases). V was trimmed by 8 bases and J by 4 bases, leaving 20 bases between them. Germline CDR1 reads LNHDA; CDR2 reads SQIVND (reference sequence). The CDR3 sequence is 16 residues long. The DNA for the CDR3 is TGTGCCAGTGGGGCAGGGGTATTCCGAAGCACCGGGGAGCTGTTTTTT. Protein product: CASGAGVFRSTGELFF.

This chain uses TRBV6-2 or TRBV6-3 with TRBJ1-1, with D possibly being TRBD1 (6 bases). Trimming removed 6 bases from V and 10 bases from J, with 24 bases in between. This CDR3 contains 15 residues. CDR1 is MNHEY and CDR2 is SVGEGT in the germline V gene. CDR3 in DNA: TGTGCCAGCAGCGCCGTAGGGGGTTTATATTCCGGAGCTTTCTTT. This sequence encodes CASSAVGGLYSGAFF.

The rearrangement uses TRBV5-4 and TRBJ1-3, with 8 bases matching TRBD1. This CDR3 comprises 16 residues. Germline CDR1 is SGHNT and CDR2 is YYREEE (reference sequence). J lost 2 bases, V lost 4 bases, and 8 bases had no gene match. In DNA form, the CDR3 reads TGTGCCAGCAGCGCTTCACAGGGGGTTGCTGGAAACACCATATATTTT. Protein: CASSASQGVAGNTIYF.

This clone was seen more than once but under ten times. The gene calls are TRBV5-4 and TRBJ2-7, with a weak D call TRBD1 (5 bases). Trimming left V 4 bases short and J 3 bases short, with 20 bases between. Germline values: CDR1 SGHNT, CDR2 YYREEE (reference sequence). This CDR3 has 16 amino acids. The CDR3 coding sequence is TGTGCCAGCAGCCCGACATCTGGTTACAGGAACTACGAGCAGTACTTC. This encodes CASSPTSGYRNYEQYF.

The V call is TRBV7-6, the J call TRBJ1-2; 7 nucleotides line up with TRBD1. With V trimmed by 5 bases and J by 4 bases, 7 bases remained unmatched. The CDR3 totals 14 residues. Germline CDR1 reads SGHVS; CDR2 reads FNYEAQ. The CDR3: CASSPEGQPYGYTF. Here the CDR3 DNA reads TGTGCCAGCAGCCCGGAGGGACAGCCCTATGGCTACACCTTC.

V is TRBV29-1 and J is TRBJ2-3, with D tentatively TRBD2 (6 bases). Germline CDR1 is SQVTM and CDR2 is ANQGSEA. V lost 3 bases and J lost 2, with 24 bases in between. The CDR3 runs to 18 residues. The CDR3 loop reads CSVDLRGPQHLYTDTQYF. CDR3 bases: TGCAGCGTTGATTTGCGGGGACCTCAACACTTATACACAGATACGCAGTATTTT.

The genes are TRBV5-1 and TRBJ1-4, with TRBD1 as a possible D gene (5 bases). CDR1 and CDR2 (germline): SGHRS, YFSETQ. CDR3 size: 14 residues. Deletions cut 0 bases from V and 7 bases from J, with 10 bases between. Written as DNA, the CDR3 is TGCGCCAGCAGCTTGGCGCAGGGAGGTGAAAAACTGTTTTTT. This gives the protein CASSLAQGGEKLFF.

The J gene is TRBJ2-1, the V gene TRBV19; D possibly corresponds to TRBD2 (5 bases). Germline CDR1 LNHDA, CDR2 SQIVND (reference sequence). The CDR3 totals 14 residues. V was pared by 4 bases and J by 6 bases, with 13 bases between. The CDR3 loop is CASSTKRGLNEQFF. CDR3 nucleotide sequence: TGTGCCAGTAGTACGAAAAGAGGGCTCAATGAGCAGTTCTTC.

The chain links TRBV6-2 or TRBV6-3 to TRBJ2-3; 7 bases are a match to TRBD1. CDR3 length: 14 amino acids. Trimming at V came to 2 bases and at J to 7 bases, leaving 6 bases not matched to a gene. Germline V gene data show CDR1 as MNHEY and CDR2 as SVGEGT. The CDR3 DNA reads as TGTGCCAGCAGTTACCGAGGGGGCCCAAATACGCAGTATTTT. Translation gives CASSYRGGPNTQYF.

The rearrangement links TRBV7-2 to TRBJ1-4; possibly TRBD1 for D (5 bases). CDR3 length: 15 residues. From germline, CDR1 is SGHTA and CDR2 FQGNSA. V lost 5 bases and J lost 5, with 15 bases in between. CDR3: CASSLGGKVNEKLFF. As DNA, the CDR3 is TGTGCCAGCAGCCTGGGGGGAAAAGTAAATGAAAAACTGTTTTTT.

The rearrangement joins TRBV4-2 to TRBJ2-7; tentatively, D is TRBD2 (9 bases). CDR1 LGHNA and CDR2 YNFKEQ come from the germline V gene. The CDR3 contains 16 residues. V lost 3 bases and J lost 4, with 19 bases in between. Here the CDR3 reads CASSHRLAGQAYEQYF. For the CDR3, the DNA is TGTGCCAGCAGCCATAGGCTAGCGGGACAGGCGTACGAGCAGTACTTC.

V usage is TRBV9 and J usage is TRBJ2-1; unclear D gene. Germline V gene sequence: CDR1 SGDLS, CDR2 YYNGEE. Trimming pared 0 bases from V and 5 bases from J, leaving 18 bases between. The CDR3 covers 17 residues. The CDR3 loop reads CASSVALQAKNDNEQFF. The CDR3 DNA follows: TGTGCCAGCAGCGTAGCTCTGCAGGCCAAGAATGACAATGAGCAGTTCTTC.

This clone was counted between two and nine times. The chain links TRBV12-3 or TRBV12-4 to TRBJ2-1, with TRBD2 identical over 8 bases. The CDR3 has 12 residues. Trimming cost V 1 base and J 13 bases; bases outside gene matches: 3. For the CDR3, the DNA is TGTGCCAGCAGTTTAGACGGGGGGGATCAGTTCTTC. This encodes CASSLDGGDQFF.

Only one count was recorded for this clone. The chain recombines TRBV19 with TRBJ1-2; 9 positions match TRBD1. Germline CDR1 is LNHDA and CDR2 is SQIVND (reference sequence). This CDR3 is built from 15 residues. After removal of 0 bases from V and 8 bases from J, the junction contained 7 bases not matched to a gene. CDR3 nucleotide sequence: TGTGCCAGTAGTATAGACCGTGACAGGGGGACAGGCTACACCTTC. Translation gives CASSIDRDRGTGYTF.

The CDR3 reads CASSSTGGPMDGGNQPQHF. The DNA of the CDR3 is TGTGCCAGCTCATCGACAGGGGGCCCCATGGACGGGGGCAATCAGCCCCAGCATTTT. The chain couples TRBV18 to TRBJ1-5, with TRBD1 matching 10 bases. CDR3 size: 19 residues. Germline-derived CDR1 and CDR2 are KGHSH and LQKENI. The V gene end was trimmed by 5 bases and the J gene end by 2 bases; junction bases not matched to a gene: 15.

This clone was picked up a small number of times. CDR3 protein: CASSQVGITGNTIYF. The CDR3, as DNA: TGTGCCAGCAGCCAAGTGGGCATAACTGGAAACACCATATATTTT. The chain is built from TRBV14 and TRBJ1-3; D is uncertain. CDR1 is SGHDN and CDR2 is FVKESK in the germline V gene. Trimming pared 1 base from V and 2 bases from J, leaving 9 bases between. CDR3 length equals 15 residues.

This sequence joins TRBV11-2 and TRBJ1-4, with 9 nucleotides matching TRBD1. The CDR3 totals 15 residues. V lost 1 base to trimming and J lost 6 bases; unmatched junction nucleotides: 3. Germline lookup yields CDR1 SGHAT and CDR2 FQNNGV. The CDR3 here is CASSLGGTGHEKLFF. CDR3 coding DNA: TGTGCCAGCAGCTTAGGCGGGACAGGGCATGAAAAACTGTTTTTT.

The chain links TRBV4-1 to TRBJ2-2; 7 bases align to TRBD1. The CDR3 has 15 residues. Trimming took 1 base from V and 5 from J; bases not matched to a gene: 4. Germline V lookup: CDR1 MGHRA, CDR2 YSYEKL. In DNA form, the CDR3 reads TGCGCCAGCAGCCAAGGACAGGGTGGAACCGGGGAGCTGTTTTTT. It codes for CASSQGQGGTGELFF.

This clone was detected a few times. The chain carries TRBV2 and TRBJ1-2; D may be TRBD1 (6 bases). Germline-derived CDR1 and CDR2 are SNHLY and FYNNEI. The CDR3 spans 15 residues. Trimming took off 6 bases at V and 0 bases at J, with 14 bases between the two ends. In DNA, the CDR3 is TGTGCCAGCAGCCTCCGCAGGGGTCCTAACTATGGCTACACCTTC. Its translation: CASSLRRGPNYGYTF.

The J gene is TRBJ1-4, the V gene TRBV30, with D possibly matching TRBD1 (5 bases). The V gene lost 4 bases and the J gene lost 1 base, with 10 bases spanning the gap. The CDR3 covers 14 residues. CDR1 is GTSNPN and CDR2 is SVGIG in the germline V gene (reference sequence). CDR3 sequence: CAWTGLRTNEKLFF. CDR3 coding DNA: TGTGCCTGGACAGGGTTAAGAACTAATGAAAAACTGTTTTTT. The full variable domain, its missing parts supplied by reference TRBV30 and TRBJ1-4, is SQTIHQWPATLVQPVGSPLSLECTVEGTSNPNLYWYRQAAGRGLQLLFYSVGIGQISSEVPQNLSASRPQDRQFILSSKKLLLSDSGFYLCAWTGLRTNEKLFFGSGTQLSVL.

The CDR3 coding sequence is TGTGCCAGCGCTAGCGGGTACAATGAGCAGTTCTTC. It yields the protein CASASGYNEQFF. This chain links TRBV9 with TRBJ2-1; TRBD2 aligns across 8 bases. Germline CDR1 is SGDLS and CDR2 is YYNGEE. V shed 7 bases and J 4 bases; nucleotides not matched to a gene: 1. This CDR3 comprises 12 residues. The full variable domain, completed using reference TRBV9 and TRBJ2-1, is DSGVTQTPKHLITATGQRVTLRCSPRSGDLSVYWYQQSLDQGLQFLIQYYNGEERAKGNILERFSAQQFPDLHSELNLSSLELGDSALYFCASASGYNEQFFGPGTRLTVL.